The 6 T cell receptor beta chains in this list originate from one sample, sequenced in a study of blood T cell repertoires in COVID-19. The protocol was immunoSEQ multiplex PCR, while the TCRdb copy is restricted to in-frame clones and leaves out a portion. This sample has about 54,000 clones, with roughly 79% found just once. Sequencing was done on a sample of peripheral blood. The receptors stem from a woman in her sixties with acute or convalescent COVID-19.

The DNA of the CDR3 is TGTGCCAGCAGTTACTCCGCGACAGGGAACTACGAGCAGTACTTC. Its translation is CASSYSATGNYEQYF. The rearrangement links TRBV6-5 to TRBJ2-7; 7 bases are a match to TRBD1. From germline, CDR1 is MNHEY and CDR2 SVGAGI. V was pared by 0 bases and J by 3 bases, with 5 bases of the junction left unmatched. The CDR3 runs to 15 residues.

The rearrangement links TRBV19 to TRBJ2-7; 9 bases match TRBD1. Germline V gives CDR1 LNHDA, CDR2 SQIVND (reference sequence). After removal of 5 bases from V and 5 bases from J, the junction contained 10 bases not matched to a gene. CDR3 length equals 15 residues. This chain's CDR3 is CASSSPRTGDNEQYF. The CDR3 DNA reads as TGTGCCAGTAGTTCTCCCCGGACAGGGGACAACGAGCAGTACTTC.

Here the CDR3 DNA reads TGCGCCAGCAGCCAAGAAACATGGGACATCTCCTACAATGAGCAGTTCTTC. Amino acids: CASSQETWDISYNEQFF. The chain recombines TRBV4-1 with TRBJ2-1; possible D gene TRBD1, 6 bases. The CDR3 spans 17 residues. Trimming left V 0 bases short and J 0 bases short, with 12 bases between. The germline V gene encodes CDR1 MGHRA and CDR2 YSYEKL.

The chain couples TRBV28 to TRBJ2-7, with TRBD2 matching 12 bases. V was pared by 6 bases and J by 5 bases, with 14 bases of the junction left unmatched. The CDR3 is 17 residues long. Germline V gives CDR1 MDHEN, CDR2 SYDVKM. For the CDR3, the DNA is TGTGCCAGCAGCCTCTCCTACCGACTAGCGGGAGAACACGAGCAGTACTTC. Protein: CASSLSYRLAGEHEQYF.

The rearrangement uses TRBV28 and TRBJ2-2, with TRBD2 matching 9 bases. Germline CDR1 MDHEN, CDR2 SYDVKM. This CDR3 spans 14 amino acids. V dropped 4 bases and J dropped 12; count of bases not matched to a gene: 9. The CDR3 reads CASSSGLALGQLFF. The CDR3 coding sequence is TGTGCCAGCAGTTCCGGACTAGCGCTTGGGCAGCTGTTTTTT.

V and J are TRBV6-5 and TRBJ2-3; D might be TRBD2 (6 bases). The germline CDR1 and CDR2 sequences are MNHEY and SVGAGI. The CDR3 is 15 residues long. V lost 8 bases and J 2 bases, leaving 17 bases between the germline ends. The CDR3 sequence is CASWGLTFDTDTQYF. The CDR3 nucleotides are TGTGCCAGCTGGGGACTCACCTTTGACACAGATACGCAGTATTTT.